These 3 T cell receptor beta chains were all obtained from the same sample, sequenced in a study of blood T cell repertoires in COVID-19. Profiling relied on immunoSEQ multiplex PCR, and the TCRdb table lists in-frame clones only, not all of them. The sample includes about 93,000 clones, roughly 88% of them seen just once. The sequenced sample was peripheral blood. The source is a human donor with active COVID-19. The donor label of this sample is uncertain.

J is TRBJ1-1 and V is TRBV28; 11 nucleotides match TRBD1. J gave up 3 bases and V 8 bases, and 8 bases lay outside the gene matches. Germline-derived CDR1 and CDR2 are MDHEN and SYDVKM. This CDR3 is 15 amino acids long. As DNA, the CDR3 is TGTGCCAGCCGGACAGGGGGCGCGAAAGACACTGAAGCTTTCTTT. Protein sequence: CASRTGGAKDTEAFF.

V usage is TRBV29-1 and J usage is TRBJ2-3, with 10 bases fitting TRBD2. Germline assignment: CDR1 SQVTM and CDR2 ANQGSEA. The CDR3 has 14 amino acids. V trimming: 4 bases; J trimming: 5 bases; junction bases outside the gene matches: 6. CDR3 bases: TGCAGCGTTGCTAGCGGGGGAGTGGTAGATACGCAGTATTTT. As protein: CSVASGGVVDTQYF.

The CDR3 reads CASSLAAGGQVEQFF. The CDR3 DNA sequence: TGTGCCAGCAGCTTAGCAGCGGGGGGGCAGGTTGAGCAGTTCTTC. V gene TRBV7-6 combines with J gene TRBJ2-1; the match to TRBD2 covers 10 bases. This CDR3 comprises 15 residues. J lost 9 bases, V lost 0 bases, and 5 bases had no gene match. The germline CDR1 and CDR2 sequences are SGHVS and FNYEAQ.